These 2 T cell receptor beta chains came from one sample sequenced in a study of shared clonotypes between healthy human individuals. The protocol was immunoSEQ multiplex PCR, while the TCRdb copy is restricted to in-frame clones and leaves out a portion. The table has approximately 720,000 clones, 60% to 80% seen once; the top ten hold approximately 1.8%. The sequenced sample was memory CD4+ T cells sorted from blood. Subset in this sample: CD45RA-negative fraction. The receptor set was obtained from a woman in her twenties or thirties in good health.

CDR3 in DNA: TGTGCCAGCTCACCGGGGAGAAGAAACGGCGGGGAGCTGTTTTTT. This codes for CASSPGRRNGGELFF. This chain uses TRBV18 with TRBJ2-2, with D tentatively TRBD2 (5 bases). The germline gives CDR1 KGHSH, CDR2 LQKENI. V was pared by 3 bases and J by 7 bases, with 15 bases between. CDR3 length equals 15 residues. Full variable domain (outside the CDR3, taken from reference TRBV18 and TRBJ2-2): NAGVMQNPRHLVRRRGQEARLRCSPMKGHSHVYWYRQLPEEGLKFMVYLQKENIIDESGMPKERFSAEFPKEGPSILRIQQVVRGDSAAYFCASSPGRRNGGELFFGEGSRLTVL.

The rearrangement uses TRBV7-3 and TRBJ2-2; D is perhaps TRBD1 or TRBD2 (5 bases each). V gave up 9 bases and J gave up 1 base, with 18 bases separating them. CDR3 size: 16 residues. Germline V gene lookup returns CDR1 SGHTA and CDR2 FQGTGA. CDR3 sequence (DNA): TGTGCCAGTAGCGAAGGACCAACAGGGAACACCGGGGAGCTGTTTTTT. Protein product: CASSEGPTGNTGELFF.